This T cell receptor beta chain was found in a study of OX40 agonist ivuxolimab in advanced cancers. Findings of the study overall: On average, CD8+ T cells had more expanded clones than CD4+.

Method: immunoSEQ multiplex PCR; TCRdb's copy keeps in-frame clones and lacks some. The sample consists of more than 40,000 clones, 89% of them appearing once. With respect to this clone: Its antigen is undetermined.

This CDR3 is 12 amino acids long. The V gene's germline CDR1 is SQVTM and CDR2 ANQGSEA. The ends lost 2 bases at V and 7 bases at J; junction bases unmatched: 4. The V gene is TRBV29-1, the J gene TRBJ1-1, with 7 nucleotides matching TRBD1. This clonotype originated in an adult with an advanced solid tumor such as melanoma, head and neck, liver or kidney cancer. The sample in question was CD4+ or CD8+ T cells sorted from blood, obtained in a trial of the OX40 agonist ivuxolimab. In nucleotides, the CDR3 is TGCAGCGTTGAAATGACAGGGAGTGAAGCTTTCTTT. It yields the protein CSVEMTGSEAFF.